Below, 12 T cell receptor beta chains from the same sample are listed, as sequenced in a study of human T cells and chemical hapten exposure. Total RNA came from unfractionated whole blood. TCRdb independently ran MiXCR on the 5' RACE reads; one entry per CDR3 protein. Among about 81,000 distinct CDR3 sequences listed, more than 7% were seen once. These receptors all come from a male donor in good health.

The CDR3 DNA reads as TGCGCCAGCAGACTGGGACAGGGGGGGGACCAGCCCCAGCATTTT. Translating gives CASRLGQGGDQPQHF. The rearrangement uses TRBV5-1 and TRBJ1-5, with TRBD1 matching over 11 bases. Per germline, CDR1 SGHRS and CDR2 YFSETQ. The CDR3 spans 15 residues. The trim removed 5 bases at V and 7 bases at J, leaving 8 bases unmatched.

The table lists this clonotype with a few counts. The chain links TRBV27 to TRBJ1-5; 10 bases are shared with TRBD1. The trim removed 4 bases at V and 5 bases at J, leaving 2 bases unmatched. Germline V gene lookup returns CDR1 MNHEY and CDR2 SMNVEV (reference sequence). The CDR3 is 14 amino acids. The DNA for the CDR3 is TGTGCCAGCAGTTGGACAGGGGGGGATCAGCCCCAGCATTTT. It is translated as CASSWTGGDQPQHF.

This clonotype has at least ten counts. The J gene is TRBJ2-5, the V gene TRBV6-6, with 8 bases matching TRBD2. Looked up from germline, CDR1 is MNHNY and CDR2 is SVGAGI (reference sequence). The length of the CDR3 is 14 residues. With 2 bases clipped from V and 2 bases from J, the junction kept 1 base outside the gene matches. CDR3 coding DNA: TGTGCCAGCAGTTACGGCGGGGGGCAAGAGACCCAGTACTTC. Translating it yields CASSYGGGQETQYF.

This clonotype was counted ten times or more. V usage is TRBV3-1 and J usage is TRBJ2-2, with a possible D match to TRBD2 (6 bases). The germline gives CDR1 LGHDT, CDR2 YNNKEL (reference sequence). This CDR3 is 14 amino acids long. Trimming stripped 4 bases from V and 2 bases from J, with 8 bases between. CDR3 bases: TGTGCCAGCAGCCCCGGGGGTAACACCGGGGAGCTGTTTTTT. It codes for CASSPGGNTGELFF.

The genes are TRBV29-1 and TRBJ2-3, with a tentative D call TRBD1 (5 bases). The length of the CDR3 is 13 residues. CDR1 is SQVTM, CDR2 ANQGSEA, per germline. V was shortened by 4 bases and J by 0 bases, with 8 bases between the two germline ends. This CDR3 reads CSVGGISTDTQYF. The CDR3 nucleotides read TGCAGCGTTGGGGGCATTAGCACAGATACGCAGTATTTT.

CDR3 sequence: CASQDRGNQPQHF. CDR3 nucleotides: TGTGCCAGCCAAGACAGGGGGAATCAGCCCCAGCATTTT. The chain links TRBV19 to TRBJ1-5; 9 bases are shared with TRBD1. Germline loops: CDR1 LNHDA, CDR2 SQIVND (reference sequence). The junction had 4 bases not matched to a gene; V was cut back by 9 bases and J by 4 bases. The CDR3 covers 13 residues.

The table lists this clonotype with a few counts. V usage is TRBV12-3 or TRBV12-4 and J usage is TRBJ1-1; D unclear. The length of the CDR3 is 11 residues. V shed 5 bases and J shed 4 bases, with 5 bases lying between them. CDR3 bases: TGTGCCAGCAGTGAGACCACTGAAGCTTTCTTT. Translating it yields CASSETTEAFF.

This clonotype was recorded many times. The gene calls are TRBV12-3 or TRBV12-4 and TRBJ2-4; no clear D gene. This CDR3 has 13 amino acids. Trimming removed 3 bases from V and 7 bases from J, with 10 bases in between. The CDR3 sequence: CASSLSPGNIQYF. In DNA form, the CDR3 reads TGTGCCAGCAGTTTGAGCCCCGGGAACATTCAGTACTTC.

The chain links TRBV2 to TRBJ2-3; 7 bases agree with TRBD1. Germline V gene lookup returns CDR1 SNHLY and CDR2 FYNNEI. The J segment lost 2 bases and the V segment lost 5 bases, leaving 1 base of the junction unmatched. This CDR3 has 13 residues. CDR3 sequence reads: CASSTGVTDTQYF. The CDR3 nucleotides are TGTGCCAGCAGTACAGGGGTCACAGATACGCAGTATTTT.

This clonotype was counted only a few times. V usage is TRBV7-2 and J usage is TRBJ2-1; D tentatively reads TRBD1 or TRBD2 (6 bases each). The CDR3 is 15 residues long. From germline, CDR1 is SGHTA and CDR2 FQGNSA. V was shortened by 5 bases and J by 5 bases, with 16 bases between the two germline ends. CDR3 in DNA: TGTGCCAGCAGCCCTGGGGGGCCGTGGGACAATGAGCAGTTCTTC. Translation: CASSPGGPWDNEQFF.

This sequence joins TRBV10-3 and TRBJ1-3; D unresolved. Germline V gene sequence: CDR1 ENHRY, CDR2 SYGVKD. The CDR3 sequence is 14 residues long. V was shortened by 2 bases and J by 4 bases, with 9 bases between the two germline ends. CDR3 sequence reads: CAISETGSGNTIYF. The CDR3 DNA reads TGTGCCATCAGTGAGACCGGGTCCGGAAACACCATATATTTT.

In this sample, this clonotype turned up many times. The chain is built from TRBV20-1 and TRBJ1-1; 7 nucleotides line up with TRBD1. Germline CDR1 and CDR2: DFQATT and SNEGSKA (reference sequence). The CDR3 runs 13 residues. V dropped 2 bases and J dropped 1; count of bases not matched to a gene: 1. The CDR3 nucleotides are TGCAGTGCTAGAACAGGGGAGAACACTGAAGCTTTCTTT. It is translated as CSARTGENTEAFF.